This entry is about one T cell receptor (beta chain). Its target is not known. Treatment of the sample: randomized to nivolumab then ipilimumab (arm A) or the reverse (arm B). DNA-damaging chemotherapy had not been given to any patient beforehand. This record comes from a study of sequential checkpoint blockade in melanoma. Study background: TCRβ was sequenced from DNA of some 89 pretreatment tumors. Overall study findings and caveats: Rising tumor T-cell fraction and clonality meant about 30 times likelier benefit. Tumor T-cell fraction and clonality correlated with PD-L1 and CD8+ counts.

V was trimmed by 2 bases and J by 11 bases, leaving 16 bases between them. In germline, CDR1 is MDHEN, CDR2 SYDVKM. This CDR3 is 14 amino acids long. This table comes from immunoSEQ multiplex PCR, and its TCRdb copy is limited to in-frame clones, with some not included. The top ten clones hold approximately 20% of a sample with a few thousand clones, about 26% of them seen once. This material consisted of tumor tissue (inferred from file names), taken from a patient given nivolumab and ipilimumab in sequence. The J gene is TRBJ1-5, the V gene TRBV28; no firm D call. This clonotype was obtained from a human donor with melanoma. The CDR3 DNA is TGTGCCAGCAGTTTAGGGAACGGCCTCATGGCCCAGCATTTT. It codes for CASSLGNGLMAQHF.